The 19 T cell receptor beta chains in this list originate from one sample, sequenced in a study of blood T cells in healthy people across ages. Then a second PCR, running about 6 to 12 cycles, was carried out with a sample-barcoded 5' primer and a J-beta primer mix. Using its own MiXCR run on the 5' RACE reads, TCRdb lists one record per CDR3 protein. The profile shows about 1.1 million distinct CDR3 sequences, approximately 38% of them singletons. The sequenced material came from blood. The receptors stem from a man between 18 and 35 years old in good health.

The chain has TRBV29-1 and TRBJ2-6, with 9 nucleotides matching TRBD1. CDR3 length: 16 amino acids. The germline V gene has CDR1 SQVTM and CDR2 ANQGSEA. V was clipped by 3 bases and J by 2 bases; unmatched bases: 5. The CDR3 protein is CSVDTGGLTGANVLTF. In DNA, the CDR3 is TGCAGCGTTGATACAGGGGGCTTGACTGGGGCCAACGTCCTGACTTTC.

This clonotype was detected ten times or more. V gene TRBV7-2 combines with J gene TRBJ2-5; D remains unclear. V lost 2 bases to trimming and J lost 0 bases, with 4 bases between them. Germline assignment: CDR1 SGHTA and CDR2 FQGNSA. The CDR3 totals 13 residues. The CDR3 reads CASSLSYQETQYF. The CDR3 DNA reads as TGTGCCAGCAGCTTATCGTACCAAGAGACCCAGTACTTC.

The J gene is TRBJ1-2, the V gene TRBV2; tentatively, D is TRBD1 (5 bases). The germline V gene has CDR1 SNHLY and CDR2 FYNNEI. V gave up 8 bases and J gave up 8 bases, with 9 bases separating them. This CDR3 region has 10 residues. In nucleotides, the CDR3 is TGTGCCAGCGGGGGAGGGGGCTACACCTTC. As protein: CASGGGGYTF.

This rearrangement joins TRBV15 to TRBJ1-1; the D gene is possibly TRBD1 (5 bases). The CDR3 has 16 residues. Germline CDR1 and CDR2: LNHNV and YYDKDF (reference sequence). Trimming shortened V by 0 bases and J by 1 base, and 12 bases separated the two germline ends. The CDR3 protein is CATSRDQGSGNTEAFF. CDR3 bases: TGTGCCACCAGCAGAGATCAGGGTTCAGGGAACACTGAAGCTTTCTTT.

CDR3 sequence (DNA): TGTGCCAGCAGTGACAGACAGGGATCGGACTATGGCTACACCTTC. It is translated as CASSDRQGSDYGYTF. The V and J genes are TRBV6-2 or TRBV6-3 and TRBJ1-2; 7 bases align to TRBD1. CDR1 is MNHEY, CDR2 SVGEGT, per germline. This CDR3 comprises 15 residues. V gave up 5 bases and J gave up 3 bases; unmatched junction bases: 9.

DNA of the CDR3: TGTGCCAGCAGCCAATCGGGGCAGAACACCGGGGAGCTGTTTTTT. It yields the protein CASSQSGQNTGELFF. V is TRBV3-1 and J is TRBJ2-2; perhaps D is TRBD1 or TRBD2 (5 bases each). This CDR3 comprises 15 residues. The germline V and J ends were trimmed by 2 bases and 1 base, with 8 bases remaining between them. The V gene's germline CDR1 is LGHDT and CDR2 YNNKEL (reference sequence).

DNA of the CDR3: TGTGCCAGCAGTCCCCGGACTAGGGCCGGCAATGAGCAGTACTTC. It yields the protein CASSPRTRAGNEQYF. This chain connects TRBV12-3 or TRBV12-4 to TRBJ2-5; 7 nucleotides line up with TRBD2. The CDR3 spans 15 residues. V lost 5 bases, J lost 11 bases, and 17 bases stayed unmatched.

This clonotype was observed a handful of times. This chain uses TRBV4-3 with TRBJ1-2; tentative D call: TRBD1 (6 bases). V was cut by 0 bases and J by 5 bases, with 13 bases left in between. Germline CDR1 reads LGHNA; CDR2 reads YSLEER. The CDR3 is 15 residues long. The CDR3 loop is CASSQDRGPGYGYTF. For the CDR3, the DNA is TGCGCCAGCAGCCAAGATCGGGGGCCTGGGTATGGCTACACCTTC.

This clonotype showed up many times. The V gene is TRBV4-3, the J gene TRBJ2-3; a possible D gene is TRBD2 (6 bases). Germline V lookup: CDR1 LGHNA, CDR2 YSLEER. V lost 0 bases to trimming and J lost 4 bases, with 14 bases between them. The CDR3 is 16 residues long. CDR3 residues: CASSQESSELSDTQYF. The CDR3 DNA reads as TGCGCCAGCAGCCAAGAGTCTAGCGAATTGTCAGATACGCAGTATTTT.

The chain carries TRBV5-1 and TRBJ2-5, with TRBD1 identical over 8 bases. CDR1 SGHRS and CDR2 YFSETQ come from the germline V gene. The CDR3 is 14 amino acids. The V and J ends lost 3 bases and 4 bases, in that order; junction bases with no gene match: 5. This chain's CDR3 is CASSYGQGRETQYF. In nucleotides, the CDR3 is TGCGCCAGCAGCTACGGACAGGGCCGAGAGACCCAGTACTTC.

There are a few counts of this clonotype. The V call is TRBV12-3 or TRBV12-4, the J call TRBJ2-3; 8 bases match TRBD1. The CDR3 totals 16 residues. V trimming: 1 base; J trimming: 0 bases; junction bases outside the gene matches: 3. CDR3 nucleotides: TGTGCCAGCAGTTTAGTCGGACAGGGCAGCACAGATACGCAGTATTTT. Residues: CASSLVGQGSTDTQYF.

This chain joins TRBV10-3 and TRBJ2-3; TRBD2 matches at 14 bases. V lost 4 bases, J lost 0 bases, and 9 bases stayed unmatched. This CDR3 spans 19 amino acids. CDR1 is ENHRY and CDR2 is SYGVKD in the germline V gene. The CDR3 DNA is TGTGCCATCAGTGTCCCCGGGACTAGCGGGGGCCCTAGCACAGATACGCAGTATTTT. This translates into CAISVPGTSGGPSTDTQYF.

The J gene is TRBJ2-1, the V gene TRBV3-1, with D tentatively TRBD2 (6 bases). The length of the CDR3 is 15 residues. CDR1 LGHDT and CDR2 YNNKEL come from the germline V gene (reference sequence). The ends were cut back, 5 bases at V and 5 bases at J, with 16 bases in the middle. The CDR3 region has the DNA TGTGCCAGCAGCTCGAGGCGGGACGGACACAATGAGCAGTTCTTC. It yields the protein CASSSRRDGHNEQFF.

The CDR3 region is CASSQVGEYQETQYF. The CDR3 DNA sequence: TGTGCCAGCAGCCAAGTCGGGGAGTACCAAGAGACCCAGTACTTC. The chain combines TRBV3-1 with TRBJ2-5; tentative D call: TRBD2 (5 bases). The CDR3 runs to 15 residues. Germline CDR1 reads LGHDT; CDR2 reads YNNKEL (reference sequence). Trimming cost V 1 base and J 0 bases, with 9 bases left between them.

The genes are TRBV7-3 and TRBJ2-1, with 7 bases identical to TRBD2. This CDR3 is built from 17 residues. Trimming at V came to 2 bases and at J to 6 bases, leaving 13 bases not matched to a gene. The germline V gene encodes CDR1 SGHTA and CDR2 FQGTGA. CDR3 residues: CASSLFPRAGEPNEQFF. CDR3 in DNA: TGTGCCAGCAGCTTATTCCCCCGGGCGGGGGAGCCCAATGAGCAGTTCTTC. The variable domain in full, completed from reference TRBV7-3 and TRBJ2-1, reads GAGVSQTPSNKVTEKGKYVELRCDPISGHTALYWYRQSLGQGPEFLIYFQGTGAADDSGLPNDRFFAVRPEGSVSTLKIQRTERGDSAVYLCASSLFPRAGEPNEQFFGPGTRLTVL.

For the CDR3, the DNA is TGTGCCAGCGCCCTGGGGGGGACAAATGAAAAACTGTTTTTT. This translates into CASALGGTNEKLFF. The V call is TRBV28, the J call TRBJ1-4; a weak D match, TRBD1 (6 bases). The germline CDR1 and CDR2 sequences are MDHEN and SYDVKM. The CDR3 totals 14 residues. V shed 8 bases and J shed 5 bases, with 15 bases lying between them.

The J gene is TRBJ2-1, the V gene TRBV27; 9 positions agree with TRBD1. Germline assignment: CDR1 MNHEY and CDR2 SMNVEV (reference sequence). CDR3 length: 17 residues. V was clipped by 2 bases and J by 5 bases; unmatched bases: 10. DNA for the CDR3: TGTGCCAGCAGTTTAACTCCGGGACAGGGAACTCACAATGAGCAGTTCTTC. Translation: CASSLTPGQGTHNEQFF.

V gene TRBV28 combines with J gene TRBJ2-6; 7 bases line up with TRBD2. This CDR3 is built from 15 residues. Per the germline V gene, CDR1 is MDHEN and CDR2 is SYDVKM. Trimming removed 2 bases from V and 2 bases from J; junction bases left unmatched: 0. CDR3 residues: CASSLAGAGANVLTF. CDR3 nucleotides: TGTGCCAGCAGTTTAGCGGGGGCTGGGGCCAACGTCCTGACTTTC.

The chain recombines TRBV20-1 with TRBJ2-7; 9 nucleotides align to TRBD2. Matching the DNA end better, TRBJ2-5 makes the J call doubtful. This CDR3 contains 13 residues. Per germline, CDR1 DFQATT and CDR2 SNEGSKA (reference sequence). For the CDR3, the DNA is TGCAGTGCTCCGGGACTAGCTGGGGGGACCCAGTACTTC. Amino acids: CSAPGLAGGTQYF.